The 16 T cell receptor beta chains reported below all come from one sample, sequenced in a study of neurological immune-mediated disorders. One entry per CDR3 protein, called by TCRdb with MiXCR from the 5' RACE reads. This sample carries around 65,000 distinct CDR3 sequences, roughly 4.9% of them seen once, and the ten largest clones take approximately 5.6%. Sequencing was done on a sample of PBMCs. These receptors were collected from a human donor with multiple sclerosis. The donor label of this sample is uncertain.

This clonotype was counted at least ten times. The rearrangement uses TRBV10-3 and TRBJ1-1; TRBD1 might be the D (5 bases). Deletions cut 6 bases from V and 0 bases from J, with 8 bases between. Germline V CDR1 and CDR2: ENHRY, SYGVKD. The CDR3 extends over 13 amino acids. CDR3 DNA: TGTGCCATCAGGGGGGACCTGAACACTGAAGCTTTCTTT. Amino acid sequence: CAIRGDLNTEAFF.

For the CDR3, the DNA is TGTGCCAGCAGCTCCTTAGGGGGCGCTAGCAAGCGTCCAAATTTCGAGCAGTTCTTC. It specifies CASSSLGGASKRPNFEQFF. The chain is built from TRBV7-6 and TRBJ2-1, with 7 bases lining up with TRBD1. Germline V gene lookup returns CDR1 SGHVS and CDR2 FNYEAQ. This CDR3 comprises 19 residues. Germline trimming cut 4 bases from V and 10 bases from J; bases unmatched to any gene: 25.

This clonotype was seen many times. The chain joins TRBV30 to TRBJ1-3; D gene uncertain. V was clipped by 5 bases and J by 2 bases, with 10 bases between them. The CDR3 totals 13 residues. Germline CDR1 and CDR2: GTSNPN and SVGIG (reference sequence). The CDR3 protein is CAWSIRAGNTIYF. In DNA form, the CDR3 reads TGTGCCTGGTCCATAAGAGCTGGAAACACCATATATTTT.

This clonotype was counted ten times or more. The V call is TRBV7-2, the J call TRBJ1-4; possibly TRBD1 for D (6 bases). The CDR3 loop spans 15 amino acids. From germline, CDR1 is SGHTA and CDR2 FQGNSA. The V end was cut by 2 bases, the J end by 7 bases, with 14 bases between. CDR3 loop: CASSLSAGAGEKLFF. The CDR3 region has the DNA TGTGCCAGCAGCTTAAGCGCGGGGGCCGGTGAAAAACTGTTTTTT.

There are many counts of this clonotype. This chain uses TRBV5-1 with TRBJ2-7, with TRBD2 identical over 9 bases. V shed 4 bases, J shed 2 bases, and the junction held 10 bases outside the gene matches. Germline CDR1 and CDR2: SGHRS and YFSETQ. CDR3 size: 16 residues. The CDR3 DNA follows: TGCGCCAGCAGCCCCCTGAGTAGCGGGGGCACCTACGAGCAGTACTTC. Translating gives CASSPLSSGGTYEQYF.

This clonotype has a count of ten or more. The chain combines TRBV11-3 with TRBJ1-3; D unclear. Germline V gene lookup returns CDR1 SGHNT and CDR2 YENEEA. V lost 0 bases and J lost 4, with 13 bases in between. CDR3 length: 16 amino acids. The CDR3, as DNA: TGTGCCAGCAGCTTAGAGGCAGCTCGGGAAGGAAACACCATATATTTT. As protein: CASSLEAAREGNTIYF.

This clonotype was counted at least ten times. At one of its ends the junction is not consistent with the germline gene, which may arise from a read error. The gene calls are TRBV7-9 and TRBJ1-5; the D gene is possibly TRBD1 (5 bases). This CDR3 is 14 amino acids long. Germline CDR1 reads SEHNR; CDR2 reads FQNEAQ (reference sequence). The CDR3 is CASSSGGSNQPQHF. The CDR3, as DNA: TGTGCCAGCAGCTCCGGGGGTTCCAATCAACCCCAGCATTTT.

There are many counts of this clonotype. J is TRBJ2-2 and V is TRBV5-1; 9 bases agree with TRBD1. The junction had 4 bases not matched to a gene; V was cut back by 4 bases and J by 3 bases. The CDR3 runs to 15 residues. Germline V CDR1 and CDR2: SGHRS, YFSETQ. CDR3 amino acids: CASSPRTGDTGELFF. For the CDR3, the DNA is TGCGCCAGCAGCCCACGGACAGGGGACACCGGGGAGCTGTTTTTT. The entire variable domain, with the rest obtained from reference TRBV5-1 and TRBJ2-2, is as follows: KAGVTQTPRYLIKTRGQQVTLSCSPISGHRSVSWYQQTPGQGLQFLFEYFSETQRNKGNFPGRFSGRQFSNSRSEMNVSTLELGDSALYLCASSPRTGDTGELFFGEGSRLTVL.

In this sample, this clonotype turned up many times. The chain links TRBV12-3 or TRBV12-4 to TRBJ1-2, with 10 bases that match TRBD1. This CDR3 is 14 amino acids long. V trimming: 4 bases; J trimming: 8 bases; junction bases outside the gene matches: 7. CDR3 sequence: CASSSRQGAGGYTF. CDR3 bases: TGTGCCAGCAGTTCACGACAGGGGGCCGGCGGCTACACCTTC.

This clonotype occurred a few times. Given a much more abundant clone one base away, this may be a read error. The gene calls are TRBV2 and TRBJ2-3; D unresolved. V was trimmed by 3 bases and J by 2 bases, leaving 3 bases between them. The CDR3 spans 12 residues. Looked up from germline, CDR1 is SNHLY and CDR2 is FYNNEI. The CDR3 DNA sequence: TGTGCCAGCAGTGAGGCCACAGATACGCAGTATTTT. It translates to CASSEATDTQYF.

This clonotype was counted at least ten times. This chain joins TRBV15 and TRBJ2-7, with no clear D. Trimming removed 0 bases from V and 3 bases from J, with 9 bases in between. There are 14 residues in the CDR3. Germline V CDR1 and CDR2: LNHNV, YYDKDF (reference sequence). CDR3 region: CATSRDRAVYEQYF. The CDR3 nucleotides are TGTGCCACCAGCAGAGATAGGGCAGTCTACGAGCAGTACTTC.

At least ten counts were recorded for this clonotype. J is TRBJ2-1 and V is TRBV9; 11 bases line up with TRBD2. CDR3 length: 15 amino acids. V shed 6 bases and J 2 bases; nucleotides not matched to a gene: 4. CDR1 is SGDLS and CDR2 is YYNGEE in the germline V gene. The CDR3 loop reads CASTLAGGPYNEQFF. The DNA for the CDR3 is TGTGCCAGCACCTTAGCGGGGGGGCCCTACAATGAGCAGTTCTTC.

This clonotype occurred many times. The rearrangement uses TRBV20-1 and TRBJ2-3; 7 nucleotides match TRBD2. This CDR3 contains 13 residues. The V gene's germline CDR1 is DFQATT and CDR2 SNEGSKA (reference sequence). The DNA of the CDR3 is TGCAGCATAAAACGGGGGGGCACAGATACGCAGTATTTT. Amino acid sequence: CSIKRGGTDTQYF.

The V and J genes are TRBV5-1 and TRBJ2-1; D remains unclear. CDR3 length: 15 amino acids. The ends were cut back, 0 bases at V and 4 bases at J, with 11 bases in the middle. The germline CDR1 and CDR2 sequences are SGHRS and YFSETQ. The DNA of the CDR3 is TGCGCCAGCAGCTTGGACAGAGACCTATACAATGAGCAGTTCTTC. Residues: CASSLDRDLYNEQFF.

This clonotype was counted many times. The chain combines TRBV10-3 with TRBJ1-3; no reliable D call. The germline gives CDR1 ENHRY, CDR2 SYGVKD. V was cut by 0 bases and J by 1 base, with 10 bases left in between. CDR3 length: 16 amino acids. The CDR3 reads CAISESKGSSGNTIYF. CDR3 DNA sequence: TGTGCCATCAGTGAGTCCAAGGGTTCGTCTGGAAACACCATATATTTT.

This clonotype has at least ten counts. The chain has TRBV5-1 and TRBJ1-6; D not certain. Germline loops: CDR1 SGHRS, CDR2 YFSETQ. V gave up 5 bases and J gave up 9 bases, with 18 bases separating them. CDR3 length: 15 residues. CDR3 region: CASSKNQHGVSPLHF. Written as DNA, the CDR3 is TGCGCCAGCAGTAAAAACCAACATGGGGTTTCACCCCTCCACTTT.